This T cell receptor (beta chain) was recorded in a study of radiotherapy plus CTLA-4 blockade in lung cancer. Study-level results: TCR clones from tumors expanded in blood after radiotherapy plus ipilimumab.

Libraries were prepared by immunoSEQ multiplex PCR; TCRdb keeps only in-frame clonotypes and omits some of them. Counted here are fewer than 90,000 clones, over 80% occurring once; the ten biggest clones make up 0.82%. Per germline, CDR1 MNHNS and CDR2 SASEGT. The CDR3 extends over 14 amino acids. The V end lost 1 base, the J end lost 5 bases, and 8 bases lay between the germline ends. A word on this clone: Its target is unknown.

The chain employs TRBV6-1 and TRBJ1-4; no reliable D call. This clonotype was obtained from a human donor with non-small cell lung cancer who had stable disease on radiotherapy plus ipilimumab. Sequenced here: peripheral blood, sampled from a patient treated with radiotherapy plus ipilimumab. This CDR3 is CASSEVQTNEKLFF. In DNA, the CDR3 is TGTGCCAGCAGTGAAGTACAGACAAATGAAAAACTGTTTTTT.